This T cell receptor beta chain is drawn from a study of T cells in Graves' hyperthyroidism and ophthalmopathy. Deletions cut 7 bases from V and 3 bases from J, with 3 bases between. CDR1 MNHEY and CDR2 SMNVEV come from the germline V gene (reference sequence). The CDR3 runs to 11 residues. No progression to ophthalmopathy during 18 months of follow-up defined stable disease. Not enrolled were patients with uncontrolled infection, other autoimmune disease, pregnancy or lactation. PBMCs stemmed from about 9.7 ml fresh peripheral blood. Study-wide results and caveats: Clonotypes that were expanded in thyroid above 0.001 mostly appeared in blood too.

The CDR3 regions of TCR beta were amplified from RNA transcripts. First-round RT-PCR of the TCR CDR3 relied on the HTBI primer set. TCRdb called the multiplex PCR reads again in MiXCR, with one record for every CDR3 protein. Here the sample spans 540,000 or so distinct CDR3 sequences, around a sixth being singletons. A few counts support this clonotype. The antigen is not known. The sequence was collected from a woman in her twenties or thirties with Graves' hyperthyroidism. Material: blood. The V and J genes are TRBV27 and TRBJ2-2, with D uncertain. The CDR3 loop reads CASMYTGELFF. In DNA, the CDR3 is TGTGCCAGCATGTACACCGGGGAGCTGTTTTTT.